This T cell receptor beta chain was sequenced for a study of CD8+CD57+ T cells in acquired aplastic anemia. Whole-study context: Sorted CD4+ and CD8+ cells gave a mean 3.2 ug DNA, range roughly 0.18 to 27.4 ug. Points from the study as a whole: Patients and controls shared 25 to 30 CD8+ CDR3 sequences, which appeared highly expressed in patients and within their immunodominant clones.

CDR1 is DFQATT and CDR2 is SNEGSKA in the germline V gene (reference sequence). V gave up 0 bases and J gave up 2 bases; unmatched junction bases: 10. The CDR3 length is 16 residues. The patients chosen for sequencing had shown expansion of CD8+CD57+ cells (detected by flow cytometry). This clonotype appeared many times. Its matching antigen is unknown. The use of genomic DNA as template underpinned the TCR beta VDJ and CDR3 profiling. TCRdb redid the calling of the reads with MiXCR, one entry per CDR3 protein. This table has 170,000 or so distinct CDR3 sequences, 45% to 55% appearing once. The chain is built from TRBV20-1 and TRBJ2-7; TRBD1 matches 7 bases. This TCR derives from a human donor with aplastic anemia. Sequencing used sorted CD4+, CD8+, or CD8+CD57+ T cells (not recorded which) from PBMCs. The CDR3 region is CSAREDWRQGAYEQYF. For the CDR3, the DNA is TGCAGTGCTAGAGAGGATTGGCGGCAGGGGGCCTACGAGCAGTACTTC.